These 29 T cell receptor beta chains share one sample of origin, sequenced in a study of cytomegalovirus exposure and HLA in healthy donors. With 60 Vbeta and 13 Jbeta primers, the PCR was carried out. TCRdb keeps only in-frame clones here, not all; method: immunoSEQ multiplex PCR. The data contain around 250,000 clones, around 81% of them singletons. The sequencing sample was made of PBMCs. The receptors were sampled from a woman aged 60 to 75 in good health and CMV-seropositive.

This rearrangement joins TRBV19 to TRBJ2-7; D gene uncertain. CDR3 length: 12 amino acids. Germline CDR1 is LNHDA and CDR2 is SQIVND (reference sequence). Trimming took 8 bases from V and 0 from J, leaving 8 bases between them. The CDR3 reads CASSVSSYEQYF. The CDR3 region has the DNA TGTGCCAGTTCCGTTAGCTCCTACGAGCAGTACTTC.

The V gene is TRBV30, the J gene TRBJ2-3; TRBD1 matches 7 bases. Trimming removed 0 bases from V and 4 bases from J; junction bases left unmatched: 19. This CDR3 is 19 amino acids long. The germline V gene encodes CDR1 GTSNPN and CDR2 SVGIG (reference sequence). In DNA form, the CDR3 reads TGTGCCTGGAGTGTTAGGACAGGCCGGACACCAAATAGGGCAGATACGCAGTATTTT. As protein: CAWSVRTGRTPNRADTQYF.

This clone has more than one count but fewer than ten. The chain joins TRBV30 to TRBJ2-5, with 7 bases that match TRBD1. J gave up 4 bases and V 0 bases, and 2 bases lay outside the gene matches. CDR1 is GTSNPN, CDR2 SVGIG, per germline (reference sequence). The CDR3 has 13 amino acids. The CDR3 nucleotides read TGTGCCTGGAGTGTGTACAGGGGAGAGACCCAGTACTTC. This gives the protein CAWSVYRGETQYF.

The gene calls are TRBV5-1 and TRBJ1-1, with 8 bases matching TRBD1. The junction had 6 bases not matched to a gene; V was cut back by 4 bases and J by 4 bases. Germline CDR1 reads SGHRS; CDR2 reads YFSETQ. This CDR3 has 14 amino acids. CDR3 residues: CASSETGEGTEAFF. The CDR3 nucleotides are TGCGCCAGCAGCGAGACAGGGGAAGGCACTGAAGCTTTCTTT. The whole variable domain, remainder taken from reference TRBV5-1 and TRBJ1-1, is KAGVTQTPRYLIKTRGQQVTLSCSPISGHRSVSWYQQTPGQGLQFLFEYFSETQRNKGNFPGRFSGRQFSNSRSEMNVSTLELGDSALYLCASSETGEGTEAFFGQGTRLTVV.

This chain links TRBV28 with TRBJ2-7; tentative D call: TRBD1 (5 bases). CDR3 length: 14 amino acids. CDR1 and CDR2 from the germline V gene are MDHEN and SYDVKM. With 3 bases removed from V and 2 bases from J, the gap between germline ends came to 11 bases. The CDR3 region is CASSLGQPPYEQYF. CDR3 bases: TGTGCCAGCAGTTTGGGGCAGCCTCCCTACGAGCAGTACTTC.

The chain has TRBV4-1 and TRBJ2-7; 9 positions match TRBD1. The CDR3 contains 16 residues. J was trimmed by 6 bases and V by 3 bases; bases with no gene match: 12. CDR1 and CDR2 from the germline V gene are MGHRA and YSYEKL. The CDR3 sequence is CASSHAPGQGSSEQYF. CDR3 coding DNA: TGCGCCAGCAGCCACGCCCCGGGACAGGGATCGTCCGAGCAGTACTTC.

This clone was counted only a few times. This sequence joins TRBV6-1 and TRBJ1-2; D gene ambiguous. From germline, CDR1 is MNHNS and CDR2 SASEGT. Deletions cut 2 bases from V and 0 bases from J, with 10 bases between. The CDR3 contains 15 residues. CDR3 region: CASSEIPRSNYGYTF. CDR3 sequence (DNA): TGTGCCAGCAGTGAAATTCCGCGATCTAACTATGGCTACACCTTC.

This chain links TRBV7-2 with TRBJ2-2; 10 bases are a match to TRBD1. V dropped 5 bases and J dropped 7; count of bases not matched to a gene: 7. This CDR3 is 15 amino acids long. The germline V gene encodes CDR1 SGHTA and CDR2 FQGNSA. CDR3 in amino acids: CASSPWTGGGGELFF. The CDR3 coding sequence is TGTGCCAGCAGCCCGTGGACAGGGGGTGGCGGGGAGCTGTTTTTT.

The chain carries TRBV19 and TRBJ1-2; 9 nucleotides line up with TRBD1. This CDR3 region has 15 residues. Trimming removed 5 bases from V and 4 bases from J; junction bases left unmatched: 8. Germline CDR1 and CDR2: LNHDA and SQIVND (reference sequence). This CDR3 reads CASSPPGTGSYGYTF. CDR3 sequence (DNA): TGTGCCAGTAGTCCCCCGGGGACAGGGTCCTATGGCTACACCTTC.

The V and J genes are TRBV11-2 and TRBJ1-3; TRBD1 is a possible D gene (6 bases). Germline V gene data show CDR1 as SGHAT and CDR2 as FQNNGV. CDR3 length equals 11 residues. Here the CDR3 DNA reads TGTGCTTACAGGGACGGAAACACCATATATTTT. This encodes CAYRDGNTIYF.

A few counts support this clone. This rearrangement joins TRBV28 to TRBJ2-1; 10 bases are shared with TRBD1. V was clipped by 4 bases and J by 0 bases; unmatched bases: 12. CDR1 MDHEN and CDR2 SYDVKM come from the germline V gene. The CDR3 runs 19 residues. DNA for the CDR3: TGTGCCAGCAGTTATCCCCTAGGGACAGGGGTCAACTCCTACAATGAGCAGTTCTTC. Its translation: CASSYPLGTGVNSYNEQFF.

This clone was detected a few times. The chain recombines TRBV7-9 with TRBJ1-2; possible D gene TRBD1, 5 bases. Germline V gives CDR1 SEHNR, CDR2 FQNEAQ (reference sequence). This CDR3 is built from 11 residues. The ends were cut back, 5 bases at V and 8 bases at J, with 9 bases in the middle. The CDR3 DNA reads as TGTGCCAGCAGCAGCCCAGGGGGCTACACCTTC. Translating it yields CASSSPGGYTF.

The chain uses TRBV7-9 and TRBJ1-5; D is uncertain. There are 12 residues in the CDR3. Germline V gives CDR1 SEHNR, CDR2 FQNEAQ (reference sequence). Trimming cost V 0 bases and J 5 bases, with 2 bases left between them. The CDR3 loop is CASSLAYQPQHF. The CDR3 bases are TGTGCCAGCAGCTTAGCCTATCAGCCCCAGCATTTT. The full variable domain, rest sourced from reference TRBV7-9 and TRBJ1-5, is DTGVSQNPRHKITKRGQNVTFRCDPISEHNRLYWYRQTLGQGPEFLTYFQNEAQLEKSRLLSDRFSAERPKGSFSTLEIQRTEQGDSAMYLCASSLAYQPQHFGDGTRLSIL.

This rearrangement joins TRBV19 to TRBJ2-1, with TRBD1 matching over 8 bases. Germline V gene sequence: CDR1 LNHDA, CDR2 SQIVND (reference sequence). The CDR3 is made up of 15 amino acids. The V segment lost 5 bases and the J segment 1 base; nucleotides outside the gene matches: 4. The CDR3: CASSGQGRSYNEQFF. For the CDR3, the DNA is TGTGCCAGTAGTGGACAGGGTAGGTCCTACAATGAGCAGTTCTTC.

The rearrangement joins TRBV5-6 to TRBJ2-1; TRBD2 aligns across 9 bases. The V segment lost 5 bases and the J segment 4 bases; nucleotides outside the gene matches: 4. Germline lookup yields CDR1 SGHDT and CDR2 YYEEEE. The CDR3 loop spans 14 amino acids. The CDR3: CASRRLAEYNEQFF. The CDR3 DNA reads as TGTGCCAGCAGAAGACTAGCGGAGTACAATGAGCAGTTCTTC.

The sample holds one count of this clone. The chain has TRBV28 and TRBJ1-1; TRBD1 agrees at 11 bases. There are 13 residues in the CDR3. J was trimmed by 4 bases and V by 8 bases; bases with no gene match: 3. The germline V gene has CDR1 MDHEN and CDR2 SYDVKM. CDR3 bases: TGTGCCAGCGGACAGGGGGCTGTCACTGAAGCTTTCTTT. Amino acids: CASGQGAVTEAFF.

This chain links TRBV27 with TRBJ2-7; no firm D call. This CDR3 has 14 amino acids. Trimming removed 3 bases at V and 1 base at J, with 10 bases between. Germline V gene data show CDR1 as MNHEY and CDR2 as SMNVEV (reference sequence). CDR3 amino acids: CASSFSRESYEQYF. The CDR3 DNA reads as TGTGCCAGCAGTTTCTCAAGAGAATCCTACGAGCAGTACTTC.

This clone has just one count. This chain uses TRBV19 with TRBJ2-6; D call uncertain. Germline-derived CDR1 and CDR2 are LNHDA and SQIVND (reference sequence). CDR3 length: 15 amino acids. With 6 bases removed from V and 0 bases from J, the gap between germline ends came to 9 bases. The CDR3 DNA is TGTGCCAGTAGGCGCGACACCTCTGGGGCCAACGTCCTGACTTTC. Its protein is CASRRDTSGANVLTF. Drawing the rest from reference TRBV19 and TRBJ2-6, the complete variable domain is DGGITQSPKYLFRKEGQNVTLSCEQNLNHDAMYWYRQDPGQGLRLIYYSQIVNDFQKGDIAEGYSVSREKKESFPLTVTSAQKNPTAFYLCASRRDTSGANVLTFGAGSRLTVL.

The V call is TRBV6-5, the J call TRBJ1-6; maybe TRBD1 (6 bases). Looked up from germline, CDR1 is MNHEY and CDR2 is SVGAGI. The CDR3 runs 14 residues. V gave up 0 bases and J gave up 7 bases, with 7 bases separating them. DNA for the CDR3: TGTGCCAGCAGTTACTCGAGGGGGAATTCACCCCTCCACTTT. Protein sequence: CASSYSRGNSPLHF.

V is TRBV4-2 and J is TRBJ2-7, with 9 bases lining up with TRBD1. Per the germline V gene, CDR1 is LGHNA and CDR2 is YNFKEQ. V lost 0 bases, J lost 5 bases, and 8 bases stayed unmatched. This CDR3 contains 16 residues. The CDR3 nucleotides read TGTGCCAGCAGCCAAGACTTAGGGACAGGGACCAACGAGCAGTACTTC. Its protein product is CASSQDLGTGTNEQYF.

The chain combines TRBV5-1 with TRBJ2-7, with D tentatively TRBD2 (5 bases). Looked up from germline, CDR1 is SGHRS and CDR2 is YFSETQ. This CDR3 is 14 amino acids long. V lost 0 bases, J lost 2 bases, and 9 bases lay in between. The CDR3 region has the DNA TGCGCCAGCAGCTTGGCCGGGAATACCTACGAGCAGTACTTC. Its protein product is CASSLAGNTYEQYF.

The chain combines TRBV7-8 with TRBJ2-7; 13 bases map to TRBD2. The CDR3 runs 15 residues. Per the germline V gene, CDR1 is SGHVS and CDR2 is FQNEAQ. With V trimmed by 6 bases and J by 3 bases, 5 bases remained unmatched. Here the CDR3 reads CASREGLAGRYEQYF. As DNA, the CDR3 is TGTGCCAGCAGGGAGGGACTAGCGGGACGCTACGAGCAGTACTTC.

CDR3 loop: CASSLNGGRYNEQFF. Written as DNA, the CDR3 is TGTGCCAGCAGCTTAAACGGCGGGAGGTACAATGAGCAGTTCTTC. J is TRBJ2-1 and V is TRBV7-7; 8 bases line up with TRBD2. CDR1 is SSHAT and CDR2 is FNYEAQ in the germline V gene (reference sequence). The CDR3 runs to 15 residues. With V trimmed by 2 bases and J by 4 bases, 4 bases remained unmatched.

The chain uses TRBV30 and TRBJ2-7, with TRBD1 as a possible D gene (6 bases). The germline gives CDR1 GTSNPN, CDR2 SVGIG (reference sequence). Trimming stripped 0 bases from V and 0 bases from J, with 15 bases between. The CDR3 runs to 16 residues. The CDR3 region has the DNA TGTGCCTGGAGTGTAACAGGGATTACATTCTCCTACGAGCAGTACTTC. Translation: CAWSVTGITFSYEQYF.

J is TRBJ1-6 and V is TRBV6-5; D is possibly TRBD1 (5 bases). Trimming left V 2 bases short and J 7 bases short, with 9 bases between. The CDR3 is made up of 14 amino acids. Germline V gene sequence: CDR1 MNHEY, CDR2 SVGAGI. In DNA, the CDR3 is TGTGCCAGCAGTTACAGTCAGGGAAATTCACCCCTCCACTTT. This gives the protein CASSYSQGNSPLHF.

The chain is built from TRBV29-1 and TRBJ1-4; D gene unclear. The CDR3 has 12 residues. Trimming stripped 5 bases from V and 8 bases from J, with 12 bases between. Per the germline V gene, CDR1 is SQVTM and CDR2 is ANQGSEA. The CDR3 protein is CSVTGVDEKLFF. The CDR3 DNA is TGCAGCGTTACCGGGGTAGACGAAAAACTGTTTTTT.

This chain connects TRBV18 to TRBJ2-7; tentative D call: TRBD2 (5 bases). Germline CDR1 KGHSH, CDR2 LQKENI. The V end was cut by 5 bases, the J end by 0 bases, with 5 bases between. This CDR3 is 12 amino acids long. CDR3 residues: CASSGSSYEQYF. CDR3 bases: TGTGCCAGCTCAGGGAGCTCCTACGAGCAGTACTTC.

The V and J genes are TRBV7-2 and TRBJ2-5; TRBD2 is a possible D gene (5 bases). This CDR3 is 14 amino acids long. Germline V gene lookup returns CDR1 SGHTA and CDR2 FQGNSA. Deletions cut 1 base from V and 2 bases from J, with 8 bases between. This CDR3 is CASSLEVAQETQYF. In DNA, the CDR3 is TGTGCCAGCAGCTTAGAGGTAGCGCAAGAGACCCAGTACTTC. The whole variable domain, remainder taken from reference TRBV7-2 and TRBJ2-5, is GAGVSQSPSNKVTEKGKDVELRCDPISGHTALYWYRQSLGQGLEFLIYFQGNSAPDKSGLPSDRFSAERTGGSVSTLTIQRTQQEDSAVYLCASSLEVAQETQYFGPGTRLLVL.

The chain recombines TRBV30 with TRBJ2-5; D uncertain. The V gene lost 0 bases and the J gene lost 7 bases, with 12 bases spanning the gap. The CDR3 has 13 residues. Germline V lookup: CDR1 GTSNPN, CDR2 SVGIG (reference sequence). The CDR3 coding sequence is TGTGCCTGGAGTGTACTTGGTTTCGGGACCCAGTACTTC. Its protein is CAWSVLGFGTQYF.